The 32 T cell receptor beta chains below all came from one sample that was sequenced in a study of shared clonotypes between healthy human individuals (dated by TCRdb to 2018 to 2021). Library creation used the immunoSEQ multiplex PCR assay. TCRdb obtained this table from immuneACCESS and retained in-frame rearrangements with V and J assigned. These tables miss some clones; where compared with another copy, unresolved V genes account for less than half of the shortfall, and the remainder is unexplained. Within this sample are about 2.1 million clones, with over 85% of them counted one time only. The ten largest account for 1.5% to 2% of the sample. CD8 naive samples were obtained by positive selection for CCR7 among CD45RO-negative cells, yielding a CD45RA+CCR7+ population from which TemRA cells were excluded. The sample taken for sequencing was naive CD8+ T cells from PBMCs. The cell subset or site tag for this specimen amounts to: CD45RA+CCR7+. These receptors were taken from a man aged 18 to 29 in good health. Some clones in this sample may be carry-over from other donors' samples.

The J gene is TRBJ1-3, the V gene TRBV9; 9 positions agree with TRBD1. The trim removed 3 bases at V and 7 bases at J, leaving 11 bases unmatched. Looked up from germline, CDR1 is SGDLS and CDR2 is YYNGEE. The CDR3 extends over 16 amino acids. The CDR3 reads CASSAGGQGKWNTIYF. The CDR3, as DNA: TGTGCCAGCAGCGCTGGGGGACAGGGTAAATGGAACACCATATATTTT.

The rearrangement uses TRBV28 and TRBJ1-1; TRBD1 might be the D (5 bases). Looked up from germline, CDR1 is MDHEN and CDR2 is SYDVKM. This CDR3 has 13 amino acids. Between the trimmed V and J ends, which lost 2 bases and 8 bases, there was a span of 12 bases. The CDR3 spells CASSLRRVHEAFF. The CDR3 DNA follows: TGTGCCAGCAGTTTACGCAGGGTTCACGAAGCTTTCTTT.

This clone appeared once. The chain employs TRBV7-9 and TRBJ2-1; 9 bases are shared with TRBD1. J gave up 8 bases and V 7 bases, and 15 bases lay outside the gene matches. The CDR3 is made up of 16 amino acids. Germline V CDR1 and CDR2: SEHNR, FQNEAQ (reference sequence). CDR3 loop: CASTAFGTGNFYEQFF. CDR3 DNA: TGTGCCAGCACGGCCTTCGGGACAGGGAATTTTTATGAGCAGTTCTTC. The complete variable domain, with remaining parts taken from reference TRBV7-9 and TRBJ2-1, reads DTGVSQNPRHKITKRGQNVTFRCDPISEHNRLYWYRQTLGQGPEFLTYFQNEAQLEKSRLLSDRFSAERPKGSFSTLEIQRTEQGDSAMYLCASTAFGTGNFYEQFFGPGTRLTVL.

This clone is a singleton in its sample. This sample includes further DNA sequences coding for the same CDR3. The CDR3 DNA follows: TGTGCCAGCAGCGGGACAGGGGGCACCGGGGAGCTGTTTTTT. Protein product: CASSGTGGTGELFF. The genes are TRBV28 and TRBJ2-2; the match to TRBD1 covers 11 bases. Germline assignment: CDR1 MDHEN and CDR2 SYDVKM. The trim removed 6 bases at V and 4 bases at J, leaving 1 base unmatched. The CDR3 runs 14 residues.

As concerns this clone: Other nucleotide sequences from this sample produce the same CDR3. CDR3 region: CASSVGARGYEQYF. CDR3 bases: TGTGCCAGCAGCGTAGGAGCGAGGGGGTACGAGCAGTACTTC. The gene calls are TRBV9 and TRBJ2-7; possibly TRBD1 for D (6 bases). CDR1 SGDLS and CDR2 YYNGEE come from the germline V gene. The CDR3 extends over 14 amino acids. V was cut by 0 bases and J by 4 bases, with 11 bases left in between.

This clone showed up many times. The chain has TRBV9 and TRBJ1-1, with D possibly TRBD1 on 6 matching bases. V lost 3 bases, J lost 0 bases, and 18 bases lay in between. From germline, CDR1 is SGDLS and CDR2 YYNGEE. The CDR3 has 17 amino acids. This chain's CDR3 is CASSARTGSYLNTEAFF. The CDR3 region has the DNA TGTGCCAGCAGCGCTAGAACAGGGAGTTACCTGAACACTGAAGCTTTCTTT.

This clone was observed once. J is TRBJ2-1 and V is TRBV29-1; 12 nucleotides line up with TRBD2. Germline assignment: CDR1 SQVTM and CDR2 ANQGSEA. The CDR3 is 16 amino acids. Germline trimming cut 7 bases from V and 7 bases from J; bases unmatched to any gene: 14. Written as DNA, the CDR3 is TGCAGCGCCACCAATACCGGACTAGCGGGATATAATGAGCAGTTCTTC. It yields the protein CSATNTGLAGYNEQFF.

This clone was detected only a few times. The V and J genes are TRBV29-1 and TRBJ1-1, with D perhaps TRBD1 (6 bases). Germline loops: CDR1 SQVTM, CDR2 ANQGSEA. The CDR3 runs to 14 residues. Trimming stripped 4 bases from V and 1 base from J, with 13 bases between. CDR3 DNA: TGCAGCGTTGGAAGAATCAGGGGGAACACTGAAGCTTTCTTT. Translated: CSVGRIRGNTEAFF.

In the case of this clone: Other DNA sequences of this sample code for an identical CDR3. The chain combines TRBV19 with TRBJ2-7, with 12 bases fitting TRBD2. Germline trimming cut 3 bases from V and 4 bases from J; bases unmatched to any gene: 4. Germline V CDR1 and CDR2: LNHDA, SQIVND (reference sequence). The CDR3 consists of 15 residues. This CDR3 is CASSIGTSGRYEQYF. As DNA, the CDR3 is TGTGCCAGTAGTATCGGCACTAGCGGGAGGTACGAGCAGTACTTC.

The chain joins TRBV7-9 to TRBJ2-1; 7 nucleotides align to TRBD2. Germline lookup yields CDR1 SEHNR and CDR2 FQNEAQ (reference sequence). V lost 5 bases and J lost 2; bases outside the gene matches: 0. This CDR3 region has 13 residues. This CDR3 reads CASSAGAYNEQFF. In DNA, the CDR3 is TGTGCCAGCAGCGCGGGGGCCTACAATGAGCAGTTCTTC.

A remark on this clone: This sample also contains other DNA sequences that code for the same CDR3. The genes are TRBV27 and TRBJ2-3; 8 nucleotides line up with TRBD2. CDR1 and CDR2 from the germline V gene are MNHEY and SMNVEV (reference sequence). The CDR3 is 17 residues long. The junction had 13 bases not matched to a gene; V was cut back by 5 bases and J by 3 bases. The DNA of the CDR3 is TGTGCCAGCAGTCCTCGGGGTAGCGGGATATCTACAGATACGCAGTATTTT. Translating gives CASSPRGSGISTDTQYF.

This sequence joins TRBV7-9 and TRBJ1-4, with D maybe TRBD1 (5 bases). The CDR3 length is 14 residues. Germline CDR1 SEHNR, CDR2 FQNEAQ (reference sequence). Trimming cost V 5 bases and J 7 bases, with 14 bases left between them. The CDR3 DNA sequence: TGTGCCAGCAGCGTTGCGGGGCCCTCTGAAAAACTGTTTTTT. Protein product: CASSVAGPSEKLFF.

V usage is TRBV10-3 and J usage is TRBJ2-1; D is undetermined. This CDR3 is 14 amino acids long. Trimming stripped 7 bases from V and 0 bases from J, with 10 bases between. Looked up from germline, CDR1 is ENHRY and CDR2 is SYGVKD. In DNA form, the CDR3 reads TGTGCCATCATGTATGGAATCTCCTACAATGAGCAGTTCTTC. This sequence encodes CAIMYGISYNEQFF.

This sequence joins TRBV5-6 and TRBJ1-2; D not certain. The CDR3 extends over 17 amino acids. Germline V gene sequence: CDR1 SGHDT, CDR2 YYEEEE. V lost 2 bases to trimming and J lost 0 bases, with 17 bases between them. CDR3 in DNA: TGTGCCAGCAGCTTCTCCTCAATTCCCCCGACTAACTATGGCTACACCTTC. It translates to CASSFSSIPPTNYGYTF.

CDR3 coding DNA: TGTGCCAGCAGCTCGGGGACAGGGTCGTTTCGGGAGCAGTACTTC. It is translated as CASSSGTGSFREQYF. This chain joins TRBV5-6 and TRBJ2-7; 9 bases match TRBD1. This CDR3 is 15 amino acids long. The trim removed 3 bases at V and 7 bases at J, leaving 11 bases unmatched. Germline CDR1 is SGHDT and CDR2 is YYEEEE. Based on the CDR3 plus reference TRBV5-6 and TRBJ2-7, the full variable domain is DAGVTQSPTHLIKTRGQQVTLRCSPKSGHDTVSWYQQALGQGPQFIFQYYEEEERQRGNFPDRFSGHQFPNYSSELNVNALLLGDSALYLCASSSGTGSFREQYFGPGTRLTVT.

This sequence joins TRBV2 and TRBJ2-7, with unresolved D. V dropped 3 bases and J dropped 2 bases, with 11 bases sitting between them. In germline, CDR1 is SNHLY, CDR2 FYNNEI. The CDR3 is 14 amino acids. The CDR3, as DNA: TGTGCCAGCAGTGATAGGATCAGAACCTACGAGCAGTACTTC. Encoded protein: CASSDRIRTYEQYF.

A remark on this clone: Other DNA sequences in this specimen translate into the identical CDR3. The V and J genes are TRBV4-3 and TRBJ2-5, with D uncertain. Germline V gives CDR1 LGHNA, CDR2 YSLEER. The CDR3 consists of 16 residues. Trimming pared 0 bases from V and 5 bases from J, leaving 16 bases between. Here the CDR3 DNA reads TGCGCCAGCAGCCAAGATCTTGACGGCTCCGGGGAGACCCAGTACTTC. It translates to CASSQDLDGSGETQYF.

The chain recombines TRBV11-1 with TRBJ1-2; 9 nucleotides line up with TRBD1. The CDR3 runs 18 residues. Germline values: CDR1 SGHAT, CDR2 FQDESV (reference sequence). V lost 1 base to trimming and J lost 4 bases; unmatched junction nucleotides: 13. CDR3 in DNA: TGTGCCAGCAGCTTAGAGCCGGTAGGGACAGGGACCATCTATGGCTACACCTTC. Translation gives CASSLEPVGTGTIYGYTF.

This clone showed up just once. The chain uses TRBV9 and TRBJ1-5; 8 nucleotides align to TRBD1. Germline V gives CDR1 SGDLS, CDR2 YYNGEE. The CDR3 runs to 14 residues. Germline trimming cut 6 bases from V and 6 bases from J; bases unmatched to any gene: 8. The chain's CDR3 is CASKGHRGSQPQHF. DNA of the CDR3: TGTGCCAGCAAAGGGCACAGGGGGAGTCAGCCCCAGCATTTT.

This clone was seen once. This CDR3 is also generated by other DNA sequences in the sample. The chain has TRBV11-2 and TRBJ2-7; 11 bases line up with TRBD2. The CDR3 is 15 residues long. Germline-derived CDR1 and CDR2 are SGHAT and FQNNGV. Germline trimming cut 5 bases from V and 2 bases from J; bases unmatched to any gene: 5. As DNA, the CDR3 is TGTGCCAGCAGCCTAGGGACTAGCGGAACCTACGAGCAGTACTTC. This encodes CASSLGTSGTYEQYF.

The chain has TRBV13 and TRBJ2-1; 11 bases are a match to TRBD1. V dropped 2 bases and J dropped 6; count of bases not matched to a gene: 3. Germline CDR1 is PRHDT and CDR2 is FYEKMQ (reference sequence). CDR3 size: 15 residues. The CDR3 protein is CASSLRTGGFNEQFF. CDR3 DNA: TGTGCCAGCAGCTTAAGGACAGGGGGCTTCAATGAGCAGTTCTTC.

V and J are TRBV27 and TRBJ2-7; D unresolved. The V end was cut by 4 bases, the J end by 4 bases, with 11 bases between. Germline CDR1 and CDR2: MNHEY and SMNVEV (reference sequence). The CDR3 has 13 residues. CDR3 DNA sequence: TGTGCCAGCAGTTCCACTCAAATGTACGAGCAGTACTTC. Encoded protein: CASSSTQMYEQYF.

The J gene is TRBJ2-2, the V gene TRBV28; 7 bases are a match to TRBD1. Germline CDR1 MDHEN, CDR2 SYDVKM. With V trimmed by 5 bases and J by 4 bases, 7 bases remained unmatched. The CDR3 totals 15 residues. This chain's CDR3 is CASSPLDRATGELFF. CDR3 bases: TGTGCCAGCAGTCCACTAGACAGGGCCACCGGGGAGCTGTTTTTT.

This clone was picked up a small number of times. This rearrangement joins TRBV7-2 to TRBJ1-1; TRBD1 matches 7 bases. The V and J ends lost 4 bases and 5 bases, in that order; junction bases with no gene match: 4. Germline lookup yields CDR1 SGHTA and CDR2 FQGNSA. The CDR3 loop spans 13 amino acids. In DNA form, the CDR3 reads TGTGCCAGCAGCTCGGGGACAGCTACTGAAGCTTTCTTT. This translates into CASSSGTATEAFF. Combining the CDR3 with reference TRBV7-2 and TRBJ1-1 gives the whole variable domain GAGVSQSPSNKVTEKGKDVELRCDPISGHTALYWYRQSLGQGLEFLIYFQGNSAPDKSGLPSDRFSAERTGGSVSTLTIQRTQQEDSAVYLCASSSGTATEAFFGQGTRLTVV.

V gene TRBV9 combines with J gene TRBJ2-1; D gene unclear. There are 15 residues in the CDR3. Germline-derived CDR1 and CDR2 are SGDLS and YYNGEE. V was trimmed by 0 bases and J by 8 bases, leaving 15 bases between them. The CDR3 sequence is CASSVGKGRRDEQFF. DNA for the CDR3: TGTGCCAGCAGCGTAGGAAAGGGTAGACGGGATGAGCAGTTCTTC.

V is TRBV5-6 and J is TRBJ2-3; D perhaps matches TRBD1 (6 bases). CDR1 is SGHDT and CDR2 is YYEEEE in the germline V gene. Trimming removed 4 bases at V and 2 bases at J, with 11 bases between. CDR3 size: 14 residues. The CDR3, as DNA: TGTGCCAGCAGCCACGACAGGAACACAGATACGCAGTATTTT. It is translated as CASSHDRNTDTQYF.

Points on this clone: This clone may be a read error of a much larger clone one base away. The sample has other DNA sequences that encode this CDR3 too. V gene TRBV9 combines with J gene TRBJ2-1; D is perhaps TRBD1 or TRBD2 (5 bases each). This CDR3 has 12 residues. Germline V gene lookup returns CDR1 SGDLS and CDR2 YYNGEE. V was clipped by 2 bases and J by 5 bases, with 5 bases between them. CDR3 nucleotides: TGTGCCAGCAGCGTGGGGGACAATGAGCAGTTCTTC. This encodes CASSVGDNEQFF.

The rearrangement uses TRBV2 and TRBJ2-7, with D possibly TRBD2 on 6 matching bases. Germline loops: CDR1 SNHLY, CDR2 FYNNEI. Trimming removed 10 bases from V and 7 bases from J, with 23 bases in between. The CDR3 has 14 residues. This CDR3 reads CATTSRDSPTEQYF. CDR3 bases: TGTGCCACTACGTCCAGGGACTCCCCTACTGAGCAGTACTTC. The full variable domain, completed using reference TRBV2 and TRBJ2-7, is EPEVTQTPSHQVTQMGQEVILRCVPISNHLYFYWYRQILGQKVEFLVSFYNNEISEKSEIFDDQFSVERPDGSNFTLKIRSTKLEDSAMYFCATTSRDSPTEQYFGPGTRLTVT.

The rearrangement links TRBV6-4 to TRBJ2-1; D unresolved. V shed 0 bases and J shed 3 bases, with 12 bases lying between them. Germline assignment: CDR1 MRHNA and CDR2 SNTAGT. The CDR3 length is 16 residues. The CDR3, as DNA: TGTGCCAGCAGTGACTCGTTTAGTATGGGCTACAATGAGCAGTTCTTC. The encoded protein is CASSDSFSMGYNEQFF.

The rearrangement links TRBV9 to TRBJ2-1; D ambiguous. Deletions cut 4 bases from V and 4 bases from J, with 12 bases between. Germline CDR1 reads SGDLS; CDR2 reads YYNGEE. The CDR3 has 14 amino acids. CDR3 residues: CASSPPLGYNEQFF. CDR3 bases: TGTGCCAGCAGCCCCCCCCTCGGTTACAATGAGCAGTTCTTC.

Only one count was recorded for this clone. The CDR3 here is CASSAPDSRSVEETQYF. The DNA for the CDR3 is TGTGCCAGCAGCGCCCCGGACTCCCGGTCCGTTGAAGAGACCCAGTACTTC. The chain is built from TRBV11-2 and TRBJ2-5; D perhaps matches TRBD2 (5 bases). Per germline, CDR1 SGHAT and CDR2 FQNNGV. The CDR3 has 17 residues. The V end was cut by 5 bases, the J end by 3 bases, with 22 bases between.

Notes on this clone: Other DNA variants within this sample encode the same CDR3. The chain joins TRBV10-3 to TRBJ2-7, with TRBD1 as a possible D gene (5 bases). V lost 6 bases to trimming and J lost 1 base, with 7 bases between them. CDR1 is ENHRY, CDR2 SYGVKD, per germline. The CDR3 has 12 residues. The CDR3 here is CAISDSSYEQYF. The CDR3 region has the DNA TGTGCCATCAGCGACAGTTCCTACGAGCAGTACTTC.